This is a list of T cell receptor beta chains from one sample in a study of blood T cell repertoires in COVID-19. Measured with immunoSEQ multiplex PCR; TCRdb has only the in-frame clones, and not every one. The sample records about 91,000 clones, approximately 80% being singletons. Sequenced material: peripheral blood. The source is a man between 65 and 85 years old with acute or convalescent COVID-19. CDR3s include the opening cysteine and the closing phenylalanine or tryptophan. The D gene is left open where the match is weak. Not all rows give a size; the values are once, few, many and, for expanded clones, a class.

CDR3,DNA,V,size,J,D
CATSDPARENTDTQYF,TGTGCCACCAGTGACCCGGCCCGGGAAAACACAGATACGCAGTATTTT,TRBV24-1,.,TRBJ2-3,.
CASSLAQNEQYF,TGTGCCAGCAGCTTGGCACAGAACGAGCAGTACTTC,TRBV5-5,.,TRBJ2-7,.
CASSDDRDNQPQHF,TGTGCCAGCAGCGACGACAGGGATAATCAGCCCCAGCATTTT,TRBV9,.,TRBJ1-5,TRBD1
CASSLAGSTDTQYF,TGCGCCAGCAGCTTGGCGGGAAGCACAGATACGCAGTATTTT,TRBV5-1,.,TRBJ2-3,.
CASSPYQGVSGNTIYF,TGTGCCAGCTCACCGTATCAAGGGGTTTCTGGAAACACCATATATTTT,TRBV18,.,TRBJ1-3,.
CASSPRDSTGELFF,TGCGCCAGCAGCCCTCGGGATTCCACCGGGGAGCTGTTTTTT,TRBV4-1,.,TRBJ2-2,.
CATSRELGRLGEQYF,TGTGCCACCAGCAGAGAGTTGGGGAGGCTCGGCGAGCAGTACTTC,TRBV15,once,TRBJ2-7,.
CASSWDRGRYYEQYF,TGTGCCAGCAGCTGGGACAGGGGCCGTTACTACGAGCAGTACTTC,TRBV11-2,.,TRBJ2-7,TRBD1
CSASRRNRGSGNTIYF,TGCAGTGCTAGTAGGAGGAACAGGGGTTCTGGAAACACCATATATTTT,TRBV20-1,few,TRBJ1-3,TRBD1
CASSEVLAGDYNEQFF,TGTGCCAGCAGTGAGGTCCTAGCGGGGGATTACAATGAGCAGTTCTTC,TRBV2,.,TRBJ2-1,TRBD2
CAWSRTANTEAFF,TGTGCCTGGAGTCGGACTGCGAACACTGAAGCTTTCTTT,TRBV30,.,TRBJ1-1,.
CASSLGQGAPDTQYF,TGTGCCAGCAGCTTAGGACAGGGGGCCCCAGATACGCAGTATTTT,TRBV7-9,few,TRBJ2-3,TRBD1
CASSLGGGTGNTIYF,TGTGCCAGCAGTTTAGGGGGCGGCACTGGAAACACCATATATTTT,TRBV28,.,TRBJ1-3,.
CASSFGPLQETQYF,TGCGCCAGCAGCTTCGGTCCGTTACAAGAGACCCAGTACTTC,TRBV5-1,.,TRBJ2-5,.
CASSLEVFRSGSNTGELFF,TGTGCCAGCAGCTTAGAGGTTTTTCGGTCGGGATCGAACACCGGGGAGCTGTTTTTT,TRBV5-4,few,TRBJ2-2,.
CASAIGTEAFF,TGTGCCAGCGCTATTGGTACTGAAGCTTTCTTT,TRBV28,.,TRBJ1-1,.
CASSEGIPGGGAGGNTIYF,TGTGCCAGCAGCGAAGGGATACCGGGAGGGGGCGCGGGAGGAAACACCATATATTTT,TRBV9,.,TRBJ1-3,TRBD1
CASSPGLAETHEQFF,TGTGCCAGCAGCCCTGGACTAGCGGAGACCCATGAGCAGTTCTTC,TRBV6-6,few,TRBJ2-1,TRBD2
CASSPPSGNEQFF,TGTGCCAGCTCACCCCCGAGCGGCAATGAGCAGTTCTTC,TRBV18,.,TRBJ2-1,.
CATLFSRTASYSNQPQHF,TGTGCCACCCTCTTCTCGAGGACAGCATCCTATAGCAATCAGCCCCAGCATTTT,TRBV24-1,.,TRBJ1-5,.
CASRPNRGGLETQYF,TGTGCCAGCAGACCGAACAGGGGCGGCCTAGAGACCCAGTACTTC,TRBV28,.,TRBJ2-5,TRBD1
CASGPQGWDTEAFF,TGTGCCAGCGGACCACAGGGTTGGGACACTGAAGCTTTCTTT,TRBV9,.,TRBJ1-1,.